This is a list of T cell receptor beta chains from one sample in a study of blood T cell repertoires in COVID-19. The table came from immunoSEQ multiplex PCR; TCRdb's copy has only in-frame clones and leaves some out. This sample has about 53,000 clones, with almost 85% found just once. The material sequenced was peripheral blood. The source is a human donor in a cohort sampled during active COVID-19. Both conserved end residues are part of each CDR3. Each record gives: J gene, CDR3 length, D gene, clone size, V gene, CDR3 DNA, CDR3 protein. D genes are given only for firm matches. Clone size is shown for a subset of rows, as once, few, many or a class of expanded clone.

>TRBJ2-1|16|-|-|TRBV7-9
TGTGCCAGCAGCTTAATCTACCGAGACAGCCGTAATGAGCAGTTCTTC
CASSLIYRDSRNEQFF
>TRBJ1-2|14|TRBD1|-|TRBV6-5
TGTGCCAGCAGTTCCTTTCGACAGGGGGACGGCTACACCTTC
CASSSFRQGDGYTF
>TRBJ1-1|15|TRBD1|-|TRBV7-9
TGTGCCAGCAGCTTAGGGGGACAGGGGAGAACTGAAGCTTTCTTT
CASSLGGQGRTEAFF
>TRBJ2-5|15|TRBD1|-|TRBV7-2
TGTGCCAGCAGCTTAGCCAGGGGGCGCGTGGAGACCCAGTACTTC
CASSLARGRVETQYF
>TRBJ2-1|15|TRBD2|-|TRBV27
TGTGCCAGCAGTTTCTTCGGGACTAGCGGGAGGGTGGAGTTCTTC
CASSFFGTSGRVEFF
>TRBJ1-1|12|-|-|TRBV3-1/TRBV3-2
TGTGCCAGCAGCCAGGCAGGCACTGAAGCTTTCTTT
CASSQAGTEAFF
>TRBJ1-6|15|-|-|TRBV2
TGTGCCAGCAGTGAAGCGGGCAGGGTCGGGTCACCCCTCCACTTT
CASSEAGRVGSPLHF
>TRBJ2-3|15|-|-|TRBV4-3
TGCGCCAGCAGCCAAGAGACCCGGGGCACAGATACGCAGTATTTT
CASSQETRGTDTQYF
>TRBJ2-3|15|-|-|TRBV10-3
TGTGCCATCAGCGGGGTGGGGGGTGCAACAGATACGCAGTATTTT
CAISGVGGATDTQYF
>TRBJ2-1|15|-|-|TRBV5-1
TGCGCCAGCAGCGGCGCCGGAGCTGCCTACAATGAGCAGTTCTTC
CASSGAGAAYNEQFF
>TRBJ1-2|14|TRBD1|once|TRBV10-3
TGTGCCATCACTCCGGGACAGGGGAACTATGGCTACACCTTC
CAITPGQGNYGYTF
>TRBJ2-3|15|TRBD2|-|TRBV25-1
TGTGCCAGCAGTGGCACTAGCGGTGTAACAGATACGCAGTATTTT
CASSGTSGVTDTQYF